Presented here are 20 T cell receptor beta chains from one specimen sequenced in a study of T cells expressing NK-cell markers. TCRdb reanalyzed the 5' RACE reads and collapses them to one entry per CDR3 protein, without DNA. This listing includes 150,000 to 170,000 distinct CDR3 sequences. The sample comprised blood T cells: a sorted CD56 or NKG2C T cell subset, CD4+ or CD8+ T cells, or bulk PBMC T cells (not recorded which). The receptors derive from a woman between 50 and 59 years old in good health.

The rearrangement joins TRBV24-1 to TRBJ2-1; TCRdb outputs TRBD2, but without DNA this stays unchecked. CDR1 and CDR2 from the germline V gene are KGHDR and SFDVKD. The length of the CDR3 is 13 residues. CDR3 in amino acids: CATTGSGYNEQFF.

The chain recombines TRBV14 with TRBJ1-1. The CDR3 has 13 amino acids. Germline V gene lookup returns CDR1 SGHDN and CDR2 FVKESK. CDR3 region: CASSHAEAGEAFF.

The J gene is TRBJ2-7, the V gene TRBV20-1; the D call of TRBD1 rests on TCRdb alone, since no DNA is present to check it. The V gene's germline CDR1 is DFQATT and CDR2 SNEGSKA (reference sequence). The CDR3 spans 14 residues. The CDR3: CSARDRANSYEQYF.

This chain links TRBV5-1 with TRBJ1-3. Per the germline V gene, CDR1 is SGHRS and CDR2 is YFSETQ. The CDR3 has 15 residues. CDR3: CASSIDFNSGNTIYF. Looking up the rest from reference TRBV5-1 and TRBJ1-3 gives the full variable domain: KAGVTQTPRYLIKTRGQQVTLSCSPISGHRSVSWYQQTPGQGLQFLFEYFSETQRNKGNFPGRFSGRQFSNSRSEMNVSTLELGDSALYLCASSIDFNSGNTIYFGEGSWLTVV.

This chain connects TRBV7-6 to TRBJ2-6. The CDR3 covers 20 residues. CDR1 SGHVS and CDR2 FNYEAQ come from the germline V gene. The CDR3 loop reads CASSLEFGDRLSSGANVLTF.

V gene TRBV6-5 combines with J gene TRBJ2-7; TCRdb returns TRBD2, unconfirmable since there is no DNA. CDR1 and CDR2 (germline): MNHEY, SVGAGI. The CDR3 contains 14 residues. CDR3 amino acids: CASGPSGGTYEQYF.

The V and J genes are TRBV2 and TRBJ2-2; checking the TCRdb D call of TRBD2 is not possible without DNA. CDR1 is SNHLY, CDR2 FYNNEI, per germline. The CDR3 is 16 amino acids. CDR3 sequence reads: CASMGLAGVKSGELFF.

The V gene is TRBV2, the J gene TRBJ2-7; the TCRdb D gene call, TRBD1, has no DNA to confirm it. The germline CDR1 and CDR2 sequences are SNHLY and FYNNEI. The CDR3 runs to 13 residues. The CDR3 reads CASSDGQLAEQYF.

The CDR3 spells CASSLSGSVQETQYF. The chain employs TRBV9 and TRBJ2-5; the TCRdb call, TRBD2, lacks DNA for checking. The CDR3 has 15 amino acids. Looked up from germline, CDR1 is SGDLS and CDR2 is YYNGEE.

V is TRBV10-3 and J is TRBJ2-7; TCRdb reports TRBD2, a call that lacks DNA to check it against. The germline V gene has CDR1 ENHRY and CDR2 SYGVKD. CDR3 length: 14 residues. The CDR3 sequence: CAISSSGFSYEQYF.

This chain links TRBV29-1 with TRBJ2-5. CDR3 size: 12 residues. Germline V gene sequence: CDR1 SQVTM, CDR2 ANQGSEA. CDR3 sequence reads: CSVLGYQETQYF.

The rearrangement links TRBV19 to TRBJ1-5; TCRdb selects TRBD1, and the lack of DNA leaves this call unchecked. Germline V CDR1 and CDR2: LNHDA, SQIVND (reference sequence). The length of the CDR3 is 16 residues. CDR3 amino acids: CASQDRERGRNQPQHF.

This CDR3 reads CASSSTGSGANVLTF. The chain combines TRBV7-8 with TRBJ2-6; with no DNA, the TCRdb D assignment of TRBD1 cannot be verified. CDR1 SGHVS and CDR2 FQNEAQ come from the germline V gene. The CDR3 loop spans 15 amino acids.

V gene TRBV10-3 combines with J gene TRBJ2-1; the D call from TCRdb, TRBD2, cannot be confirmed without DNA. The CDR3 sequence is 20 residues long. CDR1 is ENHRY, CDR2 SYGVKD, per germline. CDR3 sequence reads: CAISESWREGRGSSYNEQFF.

This chain's CDR3 is CAWSGRERSDTQYF. The chain recombines TRBV30 with TRBJ2-3; the TCRdb call, TRBD1, lacks DNA for checking. Germline CDR1 reads GTSNPN; CDR2 reads SVGIG (reference sequence). This CDR3 region has 14 residues.

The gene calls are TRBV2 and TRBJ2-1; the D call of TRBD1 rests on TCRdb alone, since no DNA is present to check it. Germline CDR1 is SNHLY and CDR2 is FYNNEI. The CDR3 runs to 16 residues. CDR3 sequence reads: CASSEARAASYNEQFF.

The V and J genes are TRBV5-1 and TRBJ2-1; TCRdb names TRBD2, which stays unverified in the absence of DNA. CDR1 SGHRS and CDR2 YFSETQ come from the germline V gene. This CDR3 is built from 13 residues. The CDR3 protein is CASSGGLYNEQFF.

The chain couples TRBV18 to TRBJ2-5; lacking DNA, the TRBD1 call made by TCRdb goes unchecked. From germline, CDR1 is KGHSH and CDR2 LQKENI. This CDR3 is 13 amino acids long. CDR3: CASSQGVRETQYF. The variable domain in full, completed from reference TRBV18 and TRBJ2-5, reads NAGVMQNPRHLVRRRGQEARLRCSPMKGHSHVYWYRQLPEEGLKFMVYLQKENIIDESGMPKERFSAEFPKEGPSILRIQQVVRGDSAAYFCASSQGVRETQYFGPGTRLLVL.

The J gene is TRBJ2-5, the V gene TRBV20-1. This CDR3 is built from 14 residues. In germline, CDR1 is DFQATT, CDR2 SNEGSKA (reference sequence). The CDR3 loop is CSAIFADLIETQYF.

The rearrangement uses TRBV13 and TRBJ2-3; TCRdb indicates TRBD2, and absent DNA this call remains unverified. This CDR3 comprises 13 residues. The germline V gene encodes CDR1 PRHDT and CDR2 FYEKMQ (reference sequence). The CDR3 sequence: CASSLRGRDTQYF.